The present entry profiles one T cell receptor (beta chain) with its context. The data belong to a study of blood T cell repertoires in COVID-19. Across the study: The United States, Italy and Spain supplied acute and convalescent COVID-19 samples. Sample material is recorded as cDNA or gDNA derived from T cells, B-cell-depleted T cells, or PBMCs.

The authors' processing: Estimation of nucleated cell counts relied on the amplification of reference gene primers. Assay: immunoSEQ multiplex PCR; the TCRdb copy retains only in-frame clones and omits some. From that table come the V and J calls and clone size; the DNA was used to work out D and trimming. The sample lists 100,000 or so clones, around 72% seen once, with roughly an eighth in the top ten. The sequence was collected from a woman aged 80 or older with acute or convalescent COVID-19. Source material: peripheral blood.

The CDR3 loop reads CASSTSGTDINEQFF. CDR3 coding DNA: TGTGCCAGCAGCACCAGTGGTACCGACATCAATGAGCAGTTCTTC. This sequence joins TRBV7-3 and TRBJ2-1; D not certain. CDR1 and CDR2 (germline): SGHTA, FQGTGA. The CDR3 contains 15 residues. Trimming cost V 5 bases and J 6 bases, with 17 bases left between them.